This T cell receptor (beta chain) was captured by sequencing in a study of blood T cell repertoires in COVID-19. Cohorts were based on clinical histories the participants reported. CDR1 and CDR2 (germline): KGHDR, SFDVKD. The ends lost 6 bases at V and 0 bases at J; junction bases unmatched: 2. This CDR3 comprises 14 residues. Profiled with immunoSEQ multiplex PCR; TCRdb holds only in-frame clones, not every one. The table records 200,000 or so clones, roughly four fifths of them present only once. The receptor was derived from a woman aged 50 to 60 who had been exposed to COVID-19. The chain uses TRBV24-1 and TRBJ2-7; TRBD1 matches at 9 bases. Material for sequencing was PBMCs or T cells enriched from blood (not recorded which). CDR3 sequence (DNA): TGTGCCACCAGTAGGGACAGGGACTCCTACGAGCAGTACTTC. This codes for CATSRDRDSYEQYF.